This T cell receptor (beta chain) was sequenced during a study of cytomegalovirus exposure and HLA in healthy donors. Findings of the study overall: In vitro, three CMV-associated chains proved specific for CMV antigens. Associated with HLA alleles at 0.05 false discovery rate in a later analysis were approximately 17,000 TCR beta sequences. With high specificity and sensitivity, the classifier reportedly diagnosed cytomegalovirus status.

This clone was observed a few times. Antigen specificity is unknown. Germline V gives CDR1 SGHTA, CDR2 FQGTGA. CDR3 length: 16 amino acids. Unmatched junction bases numbered 4, after V lost 0 bases and J lost 2 bases. Primers: 60 Vbeta forward and 13 Jbeta reverse. This table comes from immunoSEQ multiplex PCR, and its TCRdb copy is limited to in-frame clones, with some not included. The sample has over 150,000 clones, roughly 77% seen once. Each donor was healthy, and each was a bone marrow donor. Sequencing input: PBMCs. The chain couples TRBV7-3 to TRBJ2-5; TRBD2 matches 9 bases. The sequence derives from a man aged 30 to 45 in good health and CMV-seropositive. The CDR3 DNA reads TGTGCCAGCAGCTTAACCAGCGGGGGGAATCAAGAGACCCAGTACTTC. Translation gives CASSLTSGGNQETQYF.